This entry lists 10 T cell receptor beta chains sequenced from one sample in a study of blood T cells in healthy people across ages. Alongside a J-beta primer mix, a sample-barcoded 5' primer served in a second PCR lasting 7 to 11 cycles. Each CDR3 protein gets one entry after TCRdb re-called the 5' RACE reads with MiXCR. The sample lists fewer than 2,000,000 distinct CDR3 sequences, about 39% occurring once. The sequencing input was blood. These TCRs come from a human donor in good health.

Here the CDR3 DNA reads TGCAGTGCTAGCCCCGGGAACCGTATGTCTAATGAAAAACTGTTTTTT. This codes for CSASPGNRMSNEKLFF. The V call is TRBV20-1, the J call TRBJ1-4, with D uncertain. V lost 3 bases and J lost 3, with 17 bases in between. This CDR3 has 16 residues. Germline V gene sequence: CDR1 DFQATT, CDR2 SNEGSKA (reference sequence).

This clonotype was detected ten times or more. The V call is TRBV7-2, the J call TRBJ1-5; no firm D call. The V end lost 5 bases, the J end lost 3 bases, and 5 bases lay between the germline ends. The CDR3 contains 12 residues. Germline values: CDR1 SGHTA, CDR2 FQGNSA. The CDR3 is CASSPTNQPQHF. For the CDR3, the DNA is TGTGCCAGCAGCCCTACCAATCAGCCCCAGCATTTT.

This clonotype has only one observation. The chain has TRBV9 and TRBJ2-1; D perhaps matches TRBD1 (7 bases). Trimming took 4 bases from V and 13 from J, leaving 27 bases between them. Germline V gene sequence: CDR1 SGDLS, CDR2 YYNGEE. The CDR3 totals 16 residues. Here the CDR3 reads CASSTQLTGEVKTQFF. The CDR3 DNA reads TGTGCCAGCAGCACCCAACTAACAGGGGAGGTGAAGACCCAGTTCTTC. The full variable domain, rest sourced from reference TRBV9 and TRBJ2-1, is DSGVTQTPKHLITATGQRVTLRCSPRSGDLSVYWYQQSLDQGLQFLIQYYNGEERAKGNILERFSAQQFPDLHSELNLSSLELGDSALYFCASSTQLTGEVKTQFFGPGTRLTVL.

V gene TRBV20-1 combines with J gene TRBJ1-2; TRBD1 aligns across 7 bases. Looked up from germline, CDR1 is DFQATT and CDR2 is SNEGSKA (reference sequence). The CDR3 covers 13 residues. V trimming: 4 bases; J trimming: 2 bases; junction bases outside the gene matches: 4. The CDR3 loop reads CSATGQQNYGYTF. The CDR3 DNA is TGCAGTGCTACGGGACAGCAAAACTATGGCTACACCTTC.

There are many counts of this clonotype. The V and J genes are TRBV7-2 and TRBJ2-7; 8 bases are a match to TRBD1. Germline V gene lookup returns CDR1 SGHTA and CDR2 FQGNSA. Trimming cost V 5 bases and J 3 bases; bases outside gene matches: 6. This CDR3 is built from 14 residues. This CDR3 is CASSAGDRIYEQYF. The CDR3 DNA reads TGTGCCAGCAGCGCTGGGGACAGGATCTACGAGCAGTACTTC.

The chain couples TRBV10-3 to TRBJ1-2; the D gene is possibly TRBD1 (6 bases). Germline V CDR1 and CDR2: ENHRY, SYGVKD. The CDR3 consists of 16 residues. The V end lost 3 bases, the J end lost 1 base, and 15 bases lay between the germline ends. CDR3 sequence: CAISEISDSYNYGYTF. CDR3 in DNA: TGTGCCATCAGTGAAATCTCGGACAGCTATAACTATGGCTACACCTTC.

The chain combines TRBV4-3 with TRBJ2-1; the D gene is possibly TRBD2 (7 bases). The CDR3 covers 15 residues. The germline CDR1 and CDR2 sequences are LGHNA and YSLEER. Trimming took off 1 base at V and 9 bases at J, with 16 bases between the two ends. Written as DNA, the CDR3 is TGCGCCAGCAGCCAAGTCAACGGGGGGCTGGGTGAGCAGTTCTTC. This sequence encodes CASSQVNGGLGEQFF.

This clonotype was counted between two and nine times. The chain has TRBV2 and TRBJ2-3; D remains ambiguous. CDR1 and CDR2 from the germline V gene are SNHLY and FYNNEI. The CDR3 totals 14 residues. Trimming left V 3 bases short and J 8 bases short, with 15 bases between. This CDR3 reads CASSEELQRGTQYF. CDR3 sequence (DNA): TGTGCCAGCAGTGAGGAACTTCAGAGAGGTACGCAGTATTTT.

This clonotype was observed a few times. This chain connects TRBV12-3 or TRBV12-4 to TRBJ1-1; D is unclear. CDR3 length: 13 residues. Trimming left V 6 bases short and J 11 bases short, with 19 bases between. Here the CDR3 DNA reads TGTGCCAGCAGCCGGACGCGGTCGCCCGTCGCTTTCTTT. Its translation is CASSRTRSPVAFF.

The chain joins TRBV9 to TRBJ2-2, with unresolved D. The V and J ends lost 2 bases and 8 bases respectively, with 10 bases between them. The CDR3 is 13 residues long. The germline CDR1 and CDR2 sequences are SGDLS and YYNGEE. CDR3 in amino acids: CASSVWGEGELFF. CDR3 DNA: TGTGCCAGCAGCGTGTGGGGTGAGGGGGAGCTGTTTTTT.